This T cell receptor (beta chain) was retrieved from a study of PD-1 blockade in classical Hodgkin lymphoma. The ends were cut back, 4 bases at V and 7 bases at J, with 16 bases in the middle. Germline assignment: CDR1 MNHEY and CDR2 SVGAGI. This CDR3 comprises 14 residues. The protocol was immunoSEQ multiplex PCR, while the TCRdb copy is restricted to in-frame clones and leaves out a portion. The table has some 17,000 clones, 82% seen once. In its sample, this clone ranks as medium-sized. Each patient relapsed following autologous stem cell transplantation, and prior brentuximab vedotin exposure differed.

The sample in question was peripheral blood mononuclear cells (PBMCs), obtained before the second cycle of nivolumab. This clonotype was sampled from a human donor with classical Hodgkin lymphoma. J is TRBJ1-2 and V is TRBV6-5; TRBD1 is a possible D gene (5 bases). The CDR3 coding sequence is TGTGCCAGCAGTTCCACACAGGTTTACAGTGGCTACACCTTC. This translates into CASSSTQVYSGYTF.